Reported below is one T cell receptor (beta chain). The clone's antigen remains unknown. The input lacks base qualities; no much larger clone sits a single base away. Receptor libraries were prepared by multiplex PCR. TCRdb lists the instrument as Illumina HiSeq 4000. CDR3 regions were amplified by Arm-PCR with iRepertoire HTBI primers to construct TCR beta libraries. Before sequencing, the PCR products underwent gel purification. Per the authors' processing: Gene usage analysis of CDR3 amino acid clonotypes relied on the roughly 58 TRBV and about 15 TRBJ segments identified across samples. Filtered high-quality paired reads were merged into contigs using COPE and FqMerger. BLAST was used to align contigs to the IMGT TRBV, TRBD and TRBJ reference genes, and CDR3 was defined following IMGT. Highly expanded clones were defined as clonotypes with a frequency above 0.1%. Repertoire diversity was measured by Shannon entropy, and V-J evenness by the Gini coefficient. Clonotypes shared by more than one individual were considered public. The public reads were reprocessed in TCRdb via fastp at Q25 and MiXCR, keeping in-frame beta chains. For every CDR3 protein sequence, its rows merge into one entry that carries the most common genes and DNA. TCRdb, rather than the study authors, made the V and J calls. Within this sample are about 660,000 distinct CDR3 sequences, with about 30% of them counted one time only. About two fifths of the sample lies in the top ten.

These data belong to a study of regulatory T cells in long-lasting Graves disease (dated by TCRdb to about 2021). About the study as a whole: Persistent Graves' disease was defined as antithyroid drug treatment for over 5 years with persistently positive TSH receptor autoantibodies. In the clinical cohort, patients with persistent Graves' disease had used antithyroid drugs for an average of about 10 years. A total of roughly 35 samples underwent TCR sequencing, from about 13 patients with persistent Graves' disease and 20 patients with newly diagnosed Graves' disease. This study used TCR sequencing and RNA sequencing of peripheral blood to compare persistent Graves' disease patients against newly diagnosed Graves' disease patients. The study was registered as a clinical trial and conducted in China.

Broad study findings and their caveats: Persistent patients shared more public clonotypes among themselves (under 3,000) than newly diagnosed patients did (more than 850). Only peripheral blood was studied, because thyroid tissue, the primary lesion, was inaccessible. Compared with newly diagnosed patients, patients with persistent Graves' disease had lower TCR Shannon entropy and fewer highly expanded clones, which suggests clonal expansion. The authors acknowledged the small sample size as a limitation that may reduce accuracy. Only the TCR beta chain was sequenced and analyzed.

The sample's time point, from its label and the paper: persistent/refractory GD, antithyroid drugs over 5 years with positive TRAb. For both TCR sequencing and RNA sequencing, RNA was extracted from PBMCs using TRIzol. The diagnosis of Graves' disease followed American Thyroid Association guidelines. Patients for the study were recruited at an endocrinology department in Xi'an, China. From each patient, about 8.9 milliliters of peripheral blood was collected into an EDTA anticoagulant tube. Ficoll Paque Plus density gradient separation was used to isolate PBMCs, and no further T cell sorting was performed. An Agilent 2100 Bioanalyzer and agarose gel were used to check RNA quality, and a NanoDrop 2000 was used to measure RNA concentration. This TCR came from a female donor with Graves disease. Specimen: peripheral blood mononuclear cells (PBMCs), collected when the disease was refractory, from a patient treated with antithyroid drugs.

DNA sequence: TGTGCCAGCAGTTTTTGGCGCGGGACAGGGACTCAGCCCCAGCATTTT. Translation gives CASSFWRGTGTQPQHF. The rearranged segments are TRBV27 and TRBJ1-5, and TRBD1 aligns with 9 junction nucleotides. From cysteine to phenylalanine, the CDR3 is 16 amino acids long. Only the CDR3 DNA is retained, 48 bases long and in frame from the first base. The germline V gene encodes CDR1 MNHEY and CDR2 SMNVEV (reference sequence). V has 3 bases trimmed and J has 6 bases trimmed; junction bases matching no gene number 9.